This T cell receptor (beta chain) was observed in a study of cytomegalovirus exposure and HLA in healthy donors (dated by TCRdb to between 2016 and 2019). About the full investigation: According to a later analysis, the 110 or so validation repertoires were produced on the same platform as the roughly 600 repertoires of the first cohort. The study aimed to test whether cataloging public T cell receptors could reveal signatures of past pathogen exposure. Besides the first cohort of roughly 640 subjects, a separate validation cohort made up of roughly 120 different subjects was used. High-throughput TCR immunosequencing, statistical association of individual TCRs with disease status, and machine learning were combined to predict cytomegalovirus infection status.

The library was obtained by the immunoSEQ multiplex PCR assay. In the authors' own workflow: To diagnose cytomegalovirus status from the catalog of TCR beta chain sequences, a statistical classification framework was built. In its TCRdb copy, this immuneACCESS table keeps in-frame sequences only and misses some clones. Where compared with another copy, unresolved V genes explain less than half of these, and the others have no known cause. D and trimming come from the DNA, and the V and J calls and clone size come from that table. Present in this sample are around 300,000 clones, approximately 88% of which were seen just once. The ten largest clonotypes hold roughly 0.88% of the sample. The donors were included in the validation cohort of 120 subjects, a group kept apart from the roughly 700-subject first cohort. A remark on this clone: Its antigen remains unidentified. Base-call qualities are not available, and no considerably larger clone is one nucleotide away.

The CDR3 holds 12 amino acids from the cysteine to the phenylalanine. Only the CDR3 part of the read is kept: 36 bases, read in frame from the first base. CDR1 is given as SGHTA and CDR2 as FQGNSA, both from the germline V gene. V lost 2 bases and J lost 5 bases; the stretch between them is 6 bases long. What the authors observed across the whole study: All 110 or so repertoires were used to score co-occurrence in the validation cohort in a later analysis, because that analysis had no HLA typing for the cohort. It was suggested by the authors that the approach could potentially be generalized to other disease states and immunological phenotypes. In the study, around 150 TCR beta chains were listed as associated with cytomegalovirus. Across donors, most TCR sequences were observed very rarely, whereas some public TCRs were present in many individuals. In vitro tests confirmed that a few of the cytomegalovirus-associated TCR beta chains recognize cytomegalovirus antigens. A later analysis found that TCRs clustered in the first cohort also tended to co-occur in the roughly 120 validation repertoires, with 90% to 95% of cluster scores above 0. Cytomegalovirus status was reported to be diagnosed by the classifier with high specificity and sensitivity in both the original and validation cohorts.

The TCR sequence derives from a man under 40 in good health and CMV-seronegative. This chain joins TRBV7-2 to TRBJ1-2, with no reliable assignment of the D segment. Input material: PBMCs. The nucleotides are TGTGCCAGCAGCTTATGGCAGTATGGCTACACCTTC. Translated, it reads CASSLWQYGYTF.